Following are 7 T cell receptor beta chains from one sample sequenced in a study of vaccination and CD4 T cells after COVID-19. Their specific antigens are unknown. As for treatment: roughly ten-day PBMC culture with coronavirus spike peptide pools or control peptides (ViraFEST assay). Researchers used the Oncomine TCR Beta short-read assay to sequence DNA from cultured CD4+ T cells. TCRdb itself ran the PCR reads through MiXCR, one entry per CDR3 protein. The profile shows approximately 17,000 distinct CDR3 sequences, 57% of them singletons. The sample taken for sequencing was CD4+ T cells from blood, cultured in vitro. The receptors stem from a human donor who had recovered from COVID-19.

The table lists this clonotype with a count of one. The chain couples TRBV28 to TRBJ2-5; the match to TRBD2 covers 9 bases. This CDR3 is built from 13 residues. The junction had 4 bases not matched to a gene; V was cut back by 6 bases and J by 5 bases. Germline loops: CDR1 MDHEN, CDR2 SYDVKM. CDR3 sequence reads: CASSLSGSETQYF. CDR3 coding DNA: TGTGCCAGCAGCCTTAGCGGGAGTGAGACCCAGTACTTC.

The V gene is TRBV28, the J gene TRBJ1-6; no clear D. V lost 6 bases to trimming and J lost 9 bases, with 9 bases between them. The CDR3 contains 12 residues. The germline V gene encodes CDR1 MDHEN and CDR2 SYDVKM. CDR3 sequence (DNA): TGTGCCAGCAGCGGGCCCGGTTCACCCCTCCACTTT. This translates into CASSGPGSPLHF.

The chain employs TRBV6-1 and TRBJ2-1; 8 bases agree with TRBD2. The CDR3 has 12 residues. J was trimmed by 15 bases and V by 5 bases; bases with no gene match: 9. CDR1 and CDR2 from the germline V gene are MNHNS and SASEGT. The CDR3 sequence: CASSMTGTRLFF. DNA of the CDR3: TGTGCCAGCAGTATGACCGGGACTAGACTGTTCTTC.

V usage is TRBV5-4 and J usage is TRBJ1-1; D unclear. The CDR3 consists of 14 residues. V shed 4 bases and J shed 2 bases, with 12 bases lying between them. Looked up from germline, CDR1 is SGHNT and CDR2 is YYREEE (reference sequence). As DNA, the CDR3 is TGTGCCAGCAGCCCACCCGAGCTAAACACTGAAGCTTTCTTT. Its translation: CASSPPELNTEAFF.

The chain employs TRBV5-1 and TRBJ1-1, with D tentatively TRBD1 (6 bases). The CDR3 runs 14 residues. Looked up from germline, CDR1 is SGHRS and CDR2 is YFSETQ. The V end was cut by 4 bases, the J end by 1 base, with 11 bases between. The CDR3 DNA sequence: TGCGCCAGCAGCCCGATGGGGGCGAACACTGAAGCTTTCTTT. This codes for CASSPMGANTEAFF.

The chain carries TRBV10-1 and TRBJ2-7; weak D call: TRBD1 (6 bases). Trimming stripped 4 bases from V and 6 bases from J, with 16 bases between. CDR3 length equals 14 residues. Per germline, CDR1 WNHNN and CDR2 SYGVQD (reference sequence). This CDR3 is CASSAVQGSLEQYF. The CDR3 DNA is TGCGCCAGCAGTGCCGTCCAGGGGTCCCTCGAGCAGTACTTC.

The rearrangement joins TRBV6-4 to TRBJ1-1, with D possibly being TRBD1 (5 bases). V lost 5 bases and J 5 bases, leaving 18 bases between the germline ends. Germline assignment: CDR1 MRHNA and CDR2 SNTAGT. This CDR3 region has 15 residues. This CDR3 reads CASSRDSTQGTEAFF. As DNA, the CDR3 is TGTGCCAGCAGTCGGGACTCAACCCAAGGGACTGAAGCTTTCTTT.